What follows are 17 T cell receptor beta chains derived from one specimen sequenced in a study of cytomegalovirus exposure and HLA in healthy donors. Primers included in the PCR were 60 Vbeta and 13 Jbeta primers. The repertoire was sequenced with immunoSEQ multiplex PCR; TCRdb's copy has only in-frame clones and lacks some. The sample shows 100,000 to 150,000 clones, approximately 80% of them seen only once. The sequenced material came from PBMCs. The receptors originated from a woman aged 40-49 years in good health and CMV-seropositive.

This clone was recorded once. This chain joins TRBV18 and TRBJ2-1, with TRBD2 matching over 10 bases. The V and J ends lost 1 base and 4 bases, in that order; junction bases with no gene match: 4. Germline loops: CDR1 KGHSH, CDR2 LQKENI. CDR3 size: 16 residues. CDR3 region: CASSPRASGGYNEQFF. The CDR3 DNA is TGTGCCAGCTCACCACGCGCTAGCGGGGGTTACAATGAGCAGTTCTTC.

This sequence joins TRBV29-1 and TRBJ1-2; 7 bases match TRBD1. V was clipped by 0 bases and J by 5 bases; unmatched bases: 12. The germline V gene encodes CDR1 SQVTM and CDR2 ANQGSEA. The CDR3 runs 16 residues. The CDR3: CSVEDPNRGVWYGYTF. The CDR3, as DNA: TGCAGCGTTGAAGATCCTAACAGGGGAGTTTGGTATGGCTACACCTTC.

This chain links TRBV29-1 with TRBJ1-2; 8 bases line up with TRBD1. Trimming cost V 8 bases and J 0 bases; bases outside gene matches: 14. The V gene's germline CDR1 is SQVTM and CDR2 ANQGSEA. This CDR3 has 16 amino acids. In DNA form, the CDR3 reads TGCAGCTGCCCTGGGACAGGAAGCAATACTAACTATGGCTACACCTTC. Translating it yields CSCPGTGSNTNYGYTF.

The CDR3 region is CAISDSTANYGYTF. Written as DNA, the CDR3 is TGTGCCATCAGTGATTCGACAGCTAACTATGGCTACACCTTC. V and J are TRBV10-3 and TRBJ1-2; D perhaps matches TRBD1 (5 bases). Trimming removed 3 bases at V and 0 bases at J, with 8 bases between. This CDR3 has 14 residues. CDR1 ENHRY and CDR2 SYGVKD come from the germline V gene.

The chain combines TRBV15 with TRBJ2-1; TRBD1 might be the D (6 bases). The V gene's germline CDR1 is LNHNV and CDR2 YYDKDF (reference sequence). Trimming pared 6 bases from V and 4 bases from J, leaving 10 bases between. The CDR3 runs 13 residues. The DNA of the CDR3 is TGTGCCACCAGATACAGGGAGTACAATGAGCAGTTCTTC. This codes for CATRYREYNEQFF.

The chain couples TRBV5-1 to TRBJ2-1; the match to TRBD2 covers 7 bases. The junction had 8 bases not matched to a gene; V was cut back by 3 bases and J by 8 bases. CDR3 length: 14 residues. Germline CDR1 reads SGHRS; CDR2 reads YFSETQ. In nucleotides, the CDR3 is TGCGCCAGCAGCTCTAGCGGAAGCGGGGATGAGCAGTTCTTC. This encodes CASSSSGSGDEQFF.

The CDR3, as DNA: TGTGCCAGCAGTATGACAGGGGGCAGGGATGATGGCTACACCTTC. Amino acids: CASSMTGGRDDGYTF. This chain joins TRBV6-5 and TRBJ1-2, with 10 bases identical to TRBD1. Germline values: CDR1 MNHEY, CDR2 SVGAGI. This CDR3 has 15 amino acids. Unmatched junction bases numbered 9, after V lost 5 bases and J lost 6 bases.

The CDR3: CATGDRGLLAFF. The DNA of the CDR3 is TGTGCCACGGGGGACAGGGGGCTTTTAGCTTTCTTT. The gene calls are TRBV10-3 and TRBJ1-1; 12 positions agree with TRBD1. The germline V gene has CDR1 ENHRY and CDR2 SYGVKD. This CDR3 spans 12 amino acids. The V segment lost 10 bases and the J segment 10 bases; nucleotides outside the gene matches: 7.

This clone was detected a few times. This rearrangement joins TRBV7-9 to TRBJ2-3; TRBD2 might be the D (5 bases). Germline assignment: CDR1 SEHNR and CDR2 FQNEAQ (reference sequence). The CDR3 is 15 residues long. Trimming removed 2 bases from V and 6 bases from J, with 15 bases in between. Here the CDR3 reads CASSLSLGIRDTQYF. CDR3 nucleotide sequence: TGTGCCAGCAGCTTAAGTCTCGGGATAAGGGATACGCAGTATTTT.

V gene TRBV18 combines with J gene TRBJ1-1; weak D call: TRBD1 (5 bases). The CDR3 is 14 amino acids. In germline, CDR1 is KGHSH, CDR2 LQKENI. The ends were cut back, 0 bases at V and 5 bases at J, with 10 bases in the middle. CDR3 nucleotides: TGTGCCAGCTCACCACCCACCCGGGGGACTGAAGCTTTCTTT. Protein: CASSPPTRGTEAFF.

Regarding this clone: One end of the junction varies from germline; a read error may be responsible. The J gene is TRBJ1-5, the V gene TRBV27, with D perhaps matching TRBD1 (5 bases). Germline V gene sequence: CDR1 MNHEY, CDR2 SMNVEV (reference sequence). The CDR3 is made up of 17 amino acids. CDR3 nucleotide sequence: TGTGCCGGCAGTTTATATCTGACAGCCTATAGCAATCAGCCCCAGCATTTT. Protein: CAGSLYLTAYSNQPQHF.

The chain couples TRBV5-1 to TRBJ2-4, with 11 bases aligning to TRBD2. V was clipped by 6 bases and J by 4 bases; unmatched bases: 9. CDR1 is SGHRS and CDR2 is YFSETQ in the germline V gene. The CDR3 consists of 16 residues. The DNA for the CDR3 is TGCGCCAGCACCCTGGGACTAGCGGAGGGAAAAAACATTCAGTACTTC. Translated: CASTLGLAEGKNIQYF.

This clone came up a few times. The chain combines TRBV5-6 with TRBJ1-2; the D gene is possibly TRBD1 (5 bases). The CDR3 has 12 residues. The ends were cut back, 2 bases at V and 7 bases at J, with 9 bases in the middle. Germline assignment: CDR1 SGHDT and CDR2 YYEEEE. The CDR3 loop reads CASSLTTGGYTF. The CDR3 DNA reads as TGTGCCAGCAGCTTAACAACAGGTGGCTACACCTTC.

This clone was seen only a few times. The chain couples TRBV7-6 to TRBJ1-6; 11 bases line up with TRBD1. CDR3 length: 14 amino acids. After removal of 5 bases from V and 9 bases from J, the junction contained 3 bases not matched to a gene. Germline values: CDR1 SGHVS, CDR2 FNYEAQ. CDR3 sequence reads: CASSADRGRSPLHF. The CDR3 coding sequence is TGTGCCAGCAGCGCGGACAGGGGGCGTTCACCCCTCCACTTT.

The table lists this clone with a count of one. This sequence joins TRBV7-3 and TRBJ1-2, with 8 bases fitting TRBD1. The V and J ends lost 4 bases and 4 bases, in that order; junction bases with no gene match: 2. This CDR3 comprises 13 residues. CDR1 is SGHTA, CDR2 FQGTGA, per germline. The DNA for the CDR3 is TGTGCCAGCAGCTCCGGACAGGGCTATGGCTACACCTTC. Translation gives CASSSGQGYGYTF.

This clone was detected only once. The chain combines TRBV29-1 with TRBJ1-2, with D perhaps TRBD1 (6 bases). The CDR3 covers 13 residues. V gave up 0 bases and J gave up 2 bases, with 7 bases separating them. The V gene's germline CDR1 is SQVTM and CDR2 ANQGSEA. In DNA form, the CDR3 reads TGCAGCGTTGAAGATAGGGGGAACTATGGCTACACCTTC. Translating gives CSVEDRGNYGYTF.

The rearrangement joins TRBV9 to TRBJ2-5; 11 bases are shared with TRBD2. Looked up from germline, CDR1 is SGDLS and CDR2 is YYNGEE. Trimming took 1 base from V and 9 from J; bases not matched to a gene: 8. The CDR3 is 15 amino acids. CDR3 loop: CASSVSTSGNHPQYF. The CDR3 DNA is TGTGCCAGCAGCGTATCGACTAGCGGGAATCACCCCCAGTACTTC.